The 22 T cell receptor beta chains reported below all come from one sample, sequenced in a study of blood T cell repertoires in COVID-19. Generated by immunoSEQ multiplex PCR, the TCRdb table keeps only in-frame clones and is missing some. The sample comprises 150,000 to 200,000 clones, approximately 87% of which are singletons, and roughly 3.3% rests with the top ten. The sequenced sample consisted of peripheral blood. These receptors all come from a man between 18 and 35 years old with active or convalescent COVID-19.

The rearrangement links TRBV15 to TRBJ1-2; 10 bases align to TRBD1. V was clipped by 0 bases and J by 4 bases; unmatched bases: 2. This CDR3 is built from 15 residues. CDR1 and CDR2 from the germline V gene are LNHNV and YYDKDF (reference sequence). The CDR3 spells CATSRDGTGAYGYTF. CDR3 nucleotide sequence: TGTGCCACCAGCAGAGACGGGACAGGGGCCTATGGCTACACCTTC.

The gene calls are TRBV18 and TRBJ1-5, with D possibly matching TRBD1 (6 bases). CDR1 is KGHSH and CDR2 is LQKENI in the germline V gene. V lost 5 bases to trimming and J lost 0 bases, with 17 bases between them. The CDR3 is 17 amino acids. The CDR3 here is CASSSTGTPYSNQPQHF. The CDR3 nucleotides read TGTGCCAGCTCATCGACCGGGACACCCTATAGCAATCAGCCCCAGCATTTT.

J is TRBJ1-5 and V is TRBV30; D is unclear. The CDR3 extends over 13 amino acids. The V gene's germline CDR1 is GTSNPN and CDR2 SVGIG (reference sequence). The V end was cut by 0 bases, the J end by 5 bases, with 8 bases between. The DNA for the CDR3 is TGTGCCTGGAGTGTACTCGGAGATCAGCCCCAGCATTTT. The encoded protein is CAWSVLGDQPQHF. Supplemented by reference TRBV30 and TRBJ1-5, the full variable domain reads SQTIHQWPATLVQPVGSPLSLECTVEGTSNPNLYWYRQAAGRGLQLLFYSVGIGQISSEVPQNLSASRPQDRQFILSSKKLLLSDSGFYLCAWSVLGDQPQHFGDGTRLSIL.

The chain recombines TRBV4-1 with TRBJ2-1; 9 positions agree with TRBD2. The CDR3 runs 15 residues. V was clipped by 2 bases and J by 8 bases; unmatched bases: 7. Germline CDR1 reads MGHRA; CDR2 reads YSYEKL. The CDR3 is CASSQFGLAKYEQFF. CDR3 nucleotides: TGCGCCAGCAGCCAATTCGGACTAGCGAAGTATGAGCAGTTCTTC.

The gene calls are TRBV6-2 or TRBV6-3 and TRBJ2-3, with 12 bases lining up with TRBD2. Germline V gene lookup returns CDR1 MNHEY and CDR2 SVGEGT. V dropped 5 bases and J dropped 6; count of bases not matched to a gene: 9. The CDR3 has 16 residues. This CDR3 is CASSTRTSGKVDTQYF. In nucleotides, the CDR3 is TGTGCCAGCAGTACTCGGACTAGCGGGAAGGTGGATACGCAGTATTTT.

This rearrangement joins TRBV6-5 to TRBJ1-5; no definite D call. V was trimmed by 6 bases and J by 4 bases, leaving 16 bases between them. This CDR3 spans 15 amino acids. Germline V gene lookup returns CDR1 MNHEY and CDR2 SVGAGI. This CDR3 is CASRPAGNGNQPQHF. CDR3 nucleotides: TGTGCCAGCAGGCCCGCGGGGAATGGGAATCAGCCCCAGCATTTT.

The chain links TRBV3-1 (or the pseudogene TRBV3-2) to TRBJ2-7, with 8 nucleotides matching TRBD2. Per the germline V gene, CDR1 is LGHDT and CDR2 is YNNKEL (reference sequence). The CDR3 loop spans 17 amino acids. V dropped 3 bases and J dropped 2; count of bases not matched to a gene: 12. The CDR3 loop reads CASSQRATGTRAYEQYF. DNA for the CDR3: TGTGCCAGCAGCCAGAGAGCTACCGGGACTAGAGCCTACGAGCAGTACTTC.

This chain uses TRBV28 with TRBJ2-3; TRBD1 might be the D (6 bases). There are 16 residues in the CDR3. The V end lost 7 bases, the J end lost 5 bases, and 22 bases lay between the germline ends. Germline V CDR1 and CDR2: MDHEN, SYDVKM. CDR3 sequence reads: CASTTTRTEGKDTQYF. DNA of the CDR3: TGTGCCAGCACGACAACCCGGACAGAAGGTAAAGATACGCAGTATTTT.

The CDR3 spells CAVSVVSAFF. The CDR3 region has the DNA TGTGCCGTCTCCGTAGTATCGGCTTTCTTT. This sequence joins TRBV6-5 and TRBJ1-1; no definite D call. CDR1 is MNHEY and CDR2 is SVGAGI in the germline V gene. The germline V and J ends were trimmed by 11 bases and 11 bases, with 15 bases remaining between them. The CDR3 length is 10 residues.

This clone was counted between two and nine times. V usage is TRBV12-5 and J usage is TRBJ2-3, with TRBD2 as a possible D gene (6 bases). V lost 1 base and J lost 5, with 10 bases in between. Germline V gives CDR1 LGHNT, CDR2 FRNRAP. This CDR3 spans 14 amino acids. CDR3 sequence reads: CASGLAGVIDTQYF. CDR3 nucleotide sequence: TGTGCTAGTGGTTTGGCGGGAGTTATAGATACGCAGTATTTT.

The gene calls are TRBV10-2 and TRBJ1-3; the D is unclear. This CDR3 has 14 amino acids. Germline V gene data show CDR1 as WSHSY and CDR2 as SAAADI. Trimming stripped 4 bases from V and 1 base from J, with 8 bases between. The chain's CDR3 is CASSAFYSGNTIYF. CDR3 DNA sequence: TGCGCCAGCAGTGCCTTTTATTCTGGAAACACCATATATTTT.

V usage is TRBV7-2 and J usage is TRBJ2-1; 7 positions match TRBD1. Germline CDR1 SGHTA, CDR2 FQGNSA. J was trimmed by 3 bases and V by 5 bases; bases with no gene match: 7. This CDR3 is 15 amino acids long. CDR3 in amino acids: CASSDTGAYYNEQFF. Here the CDR3 DNA reads TGTGCCAGCAGCGACACAGGGGCCTACTACAATGAGCAGTTCTTC.

The V and J genes are TRBV30 and TRBJ1-2, with D possibly matching TRBD1 (5 bases). Trimming shortened V by 1 base and J by 0 bases, and 12 bases separated the two germline ends. The CDR3 consists of 15 residues. From germline, CDR1 is GTSNPN and CDR2 SVGIG (reference sequence). The CDR3 nucleotides read TGTGCCTGGAGTGGACAGTTACTTTCTAACTATGGCTACACCTTC. Translated, it gives CAWSGQLLSNYGYTF. The full variable domain, rest sourced from reference TRBV30 and TRBJ1-2, is SQTIHQWPATLVQPVGSPLSLECTVEGTSNPNLYWYRQAAGRGLQLLFYSVGIGQISSEVPQNLSASRPQDRQFILSSKKLLLSDSGFYLCAWSGQLLSNYGYTFGSGTRLTVV.

The CDR3 DNA reads as TGTGCCAGCAGCAATAGGAGGACGGCCACTAATGAAAAACTGTTTTTT. This codes for CASSNRRTATNEKLFF. The chain joins TRBV13 to TRBJ1-4; D ambiguous. This CDR3 has 16 residues. From germline, CDR1 is PRHDT and CDR2 FYEKMQ (reference sequence). Trimming pared 5 bases from V and 2 bases from J, leaving 15 bases between.

The chain carries TRBV5-3 and TRBJ1-2; 7 bases match TRBD1. TRBV5-3 is an ORF; its function is uncertain. V was pared by 1 base and J by 7 bases, with 16 bases of the junction left unmatched. The CDR3 sequence is 17 residues long. As DNA, the CDR3 is TGTGCCAGAAGCTTGCGGAGGGTAAAGACAGGGAAAGGTGGCTACACCTTC. Amino acids: CARSLRRVKTGKGGYTF.

V is TRBV29-1 and J is TRBJ1-2; 9 nucleotides match TRBD1. From germline, CDR1 is SQVTM and CDR2 ANQGSEA. This CDR3 has 15 residues. Losses at the gene ends were 7 bases for V and 4 bases for J; bases not matched to a gene: 13. The CDR3 DNA is TGCAGCGGAGTGGGGGGACAGGGTTCGGCCTATGGCTACACCTTC. This gives the protein CSGVGGQGSAYGYTF.

The chain employs TRBV27 and TRBJ1-1; 7 nucleotides align to TRBD1. Germline assignment: CDR1 MNHEY and CDR2 SMNVEV (reference sequence). This CDR3 spans 14 amino acids. V lost 5 bases to trimming and J lost 6 bases; unmatched junction nucleotides: 9. The CDR3 protein is CASSTAGQDAEAFF. The DNA of the CDR3 is TGTGCCAGCAGTACGGCCGGACAGGATGCTGAAGCTTTCTTT.

With respect to this clone: The identical CDR3 is also encoded by other nucleotide sequences in the sample. The V and J genes are TRBV7-9 and TRBJ1-4; unclear D gene. The V end lost 0 bases, the J end lost 8 bases, and 4 bases lay between the germline ends. Germline CDR1 SEHNR, CDR2 FQNEAQ (reference sequence). The CDR3 is 12 amino acids. As DNA, the CDR3 is TGTGCCAGCAGCTTAGCCCGGGAAAAACTGTTTTTT. Encoded protein: CASSLAREKLFF.

The chain uses TRBV5-8 and TRBJ1-1; TRBD1 is a possible D gene (5 bases). The CDR3 is 12 residues long. V lost 1 base to trimming and J lost 6 bases, with 7 bases between them. Germline assignment: CDR1 SGHTS and CDR2 YDEGEE. For the CDR3, the DNA is TGTGCCAGCAGCTTGTCAGGGCCTGAAGCTTTCTTT. It specifies CASSLSGPEAFF.

The chain is built from TRBV6-2 or TRBV6-3 and TRBJ2-3, with D uncertain. This CDR3 contains 14 residues. V dropped 1 base and J dropped 0 bases, with 5 bases sitting between them. Looked up from germline, CDR1 is MNHEY and CDR2 is SVGEGT. CDR3: CASSYFASTDTQYF. The CDR3 region has the DNA TGTGCCAGCAGTTACTTCGCGAGCACAGATACGCAGTATTTT.

The rearrangement uses TRBV6-5 and TRBJ1-5, with D hard to call. The CDR3 sequence is 14 residues long. The germline gives CDR1 MNHEY, CDR2 SVGAGI. The V end lost 10 bases, the J end lost 10 bases, and 23 bases lay between the germline ends. Written as DNA, the CDR3 is TGTGCCACCGATCGCGGGCGGACTGAATCACCCCAGCATTTT. Translation: CATDRGRTESPQHF.

V and J are TRBV5-6 and TRBJ1-1; D gene unclear. Germline CDR1 and CDR2: SGHDT and YYEEEE. The V end lost 0 bases, the J end lost 5 bases, and 5 bases lay between the germline ends. The CDR3 consists of 12 residues. The DNA for the CDR3 is TGTGCCAGCAGCTTGGTTCTGACTGAAGCTTTCTTT. This gives the protein CASSLVLTEAFF. The full variable domain, its missing parts supplied by reference TRBV5-6 and TRBJ1-1, is DAGVTQSPTHLIKTRGQQVTLRCSPKSGHDTVSWYQQALGQGPQFIFQYYEEEERQRGNFPDRFSGHQFPNYSSELNVNALLLGDSALYLCASSLVLTEAFFGQGTRLTVV.